The 9 T cell receptor beta chains below all came from one sample that was sequenced in a study of T cell responses to AZD1222 COVID-19 vaccine. Some clones are missing from TCRdb's copy, which holds only in-frame ones; the method was immunoSEQ multiplex PCR. Of around 170,000 clones detected, approximately 91% appear once; the ten largest clones hold over 0.85%. Specimen: peripheral blood, collected on day 0 of AZD1222 vaccination. These receptors were obtained from an adult in good health.

Points on this clone: One end of the junction varies from germline; a read error may be responsible. V usage is TRBV7-2 and J usage is TRBJ1-1; no definite D call. This CDR3 region has 9 residues. Germline V gene lookup returns CDR1 SGHTA and CDR2 FQGNSA. The CDR3 sequence: CASSPQRDF. CDR3 nucleotide sequence: TGTGCCAGCAGCCCCCAACGCGACTTT. The full variable domain, rest sourced from reference TRBV7-2 and TRBJ1-1, is GAGVSQSPSNKVTEKGKDVELRCDPISGHTALYWYRQSLGQGLEFLIYFQGNSAPDKSGLPSDRFSAERTGGSVSTLTIQRTQQEDSAVYLCASSPQRDFGQGTRLTVV.

The V and J genes are TRBV28 and TRBJ1-1, with no clear D. Germline CDR1 MDHEN, CDR2 SYDVKM. V was pared by 1 base and J by 1 base, with 7 bases between. This CDR3 spans 14 amino acids. The DNA for the CDR3 is TGTGCCAGCAGTTTATACGGGGAGAACACTGAAGCTTTCTTT. Translating gives CASSLYGENTEAFF.

This sequence joins TRBV13 and TRBJ1-2; D might be TRBD1 (5 bases). The CDR3 is 17 residues long. V gave up 2 bases and J gave up 6 bases, with 22 bases separating them. Germline loops: CDR1 PRHDT, CDR2 FYEKMQ (reference sequence). CDR3 in amino acids: CASSLLPGTERTDGYTF. The CDR3 nucleotides read TGTGCCAGCAGCTTACTACCGGGGACGGAGAGAACTGATGGCTACACCTTC. The full variable domain, rest sourced from reference TRBV13 and TRBJ1-2, is AAGVIQSPRHLIKEKRETATLKCYPIPRHDTVYWYQQGPGQDPQFLISFYEKMQSDKGSIPDRFSAQQFSDYHSELNMSSLELGDSALYFCASSLLPGTERTDGYTFGSGTRLTVV.

The table lists this clone with a count of one. This chain joins TRBV29-1 and TRBJ1-5; a possible D gene is TRBD1 (6 bases). V lost 0 bases, J lost 8 bases, and 11 bases lay in between. CDR3 length: 13 amino acids. Looked up from germline, CDR1 is SQVTM and CDR2 is ANQGSEA. This chain's CDR3 is CSVEDHPGEPQHF. As DNA, the CDR3 is TGCAGCGTTGAAGATCACCCAGGGGAGCCCCAGCATTTT.

This clone has just a few counts. At one of its ends the junction is not consistent with the germline gene, which may arise from a read error. The gene calls are TRBV28 and TRBJ1-5, with D maybe TRBD1 (5 bases). The CDR3 sequence is 12 residues long. Germline V gene sequence: CDR1 MDHEN, CDR2 SYDVKM. As DNA, the CDR3 is TGTGCTAGCAGGGAAAGTAATCAGCCCCAGCATTTT. Translated: CASRESNQPQHF.

This clone was seen a few times. V gene TRBV15 combines with J gene TRBJ1-3, with D uncertain. With 0 bases removed from V and 6 bases from J, the gap between germline ends came to 12 bases. Germline V lookup: CDR1 LNHNV, CDR2 YYDKDF (reference sequence). The CDR3 contains 15 residues. This CDR3 reads CATSRDPTFENTIYF. The CDR3 coding sequence is TGTGCCACCAGCAGAGATCCAACCTTTGAAAACACCATATATTTT.

This clone was counted a single time. The V gene is TRBV19, the J gene TRBJ1-1; D ambiguous. Trimming cost V 8 bases and J 5 bases, with 15 bases left between them. This CDR3 spans 13 amino acids. Germline CDR1 and CDR2: LNHDA and SQIVND (reference sequence). CDR3 nucleotide sequence: TGTGCCAGTTTCTTAGACCAAGGGACTGAAGCTTTCTTT. It codes for CASFLDQGTEAFF.

The chain recombines TRBV7-2 with TRBJ2-3, with TRBD2 matching 9 bases. With 1 base clipped from V and 7 bases from J, the junction kept 6 bases outside the gene matches. CDR1 and CDR2 (germline): SGHTA, FQGNSA. The CDR3 spans 15 residues. Written as DNA, the CDR3 is TGTGCCAGCAGCTTAGTAGCGGGGGAGACCAATACGCAGTATTTT. It is translated as CASSLVAGETNTQYF.

This rearrangement joins TRBV28 to TRBJ1-3; a weak D match, TRBD1 (5 bases). The CDR3 loop spans 14 amino acids. Trimming pared 6 bases from V and 2 bases from J, leaving 11 bases between. Germline V gene data show CDR1 as MDHEN and CDR2 as SYDVKM. CDR3 in DNA: TGTGCCAGCAGCTGGGGGGGTCCTGGAAACACCATATATTTT. Translated, it gives CASSWGGPGNTIYF.